This T cell receptor beta chain was identified during a study of response to subunit inactivated influenza vaccine. Whole-study results and caveats: Seasonal influenza vaccination, on each occasion, was suggested by the authors to recruit few new T cells.

Trimming stripped 8 bases from V and 9 bases from J, with 16 bases between. CDR3 length: 12 amino acids. Germline CDR1 KGHDR, CDR2 SFDVKD. This clonotype came up many times. Its antigen is unidentified. TCRdb passed the RT-PCR reads through MiXCR, listing each CDR3 protein once. The sample contains some 640,000 distinct CDR3 sequences, around 14% of which appear only once. The material sequenced was PBMCs from blood, taken 14 to 15 days before vaccination. This chain uses TRBV24-1 with TRBJ2-7; the D gene could be TRBD1 or TRBD2 (5 bases each). The clonotype comes from a man aged 50 to 59 who received an inactivated influenza vaccine. CDR3 in amino acids: CATKLTGGVQYF. The CDR3, as DNA: TGTGCCACCAAACTCACAGGAGGAGTGCAGTACTTC.